Detailed here is one T cell receptor (beta chain). Only in-frame clones appear in the TCRdb table, and some are missing; sequencing was by immunoSEQ multiplex PCR. The profile shows around 32,000 clones, approximately 88% of them singletons. This sample was taken from a study of T cell changes during pregnancy in multiple sclerosis. The source is a female donor with multiple sclerosis, enrolled in a pregnancy study. Here the sequenced sample was CD8+ T cells from peripheral blood mononuclear cells, taken before pregnancy.

CDR3 nucleotides: TGTGCCATCAGTGAGTTGCGCCGGGACAGTGGGACTAATGAAAAACTGTTTTTT. Residues: CAISELRRDSGTNEKLFF. The J gene is TRBJ1-4, the V gene TRBV10-3; TRBD1 agrees at 7 bases. Unmatched junction bases numbered 10, after V lost 1 base and J lost 2 bases. Germline assignment: CDR1 ENHRY and CDR2 SYGVKD. CDR3 size: 18 residues.